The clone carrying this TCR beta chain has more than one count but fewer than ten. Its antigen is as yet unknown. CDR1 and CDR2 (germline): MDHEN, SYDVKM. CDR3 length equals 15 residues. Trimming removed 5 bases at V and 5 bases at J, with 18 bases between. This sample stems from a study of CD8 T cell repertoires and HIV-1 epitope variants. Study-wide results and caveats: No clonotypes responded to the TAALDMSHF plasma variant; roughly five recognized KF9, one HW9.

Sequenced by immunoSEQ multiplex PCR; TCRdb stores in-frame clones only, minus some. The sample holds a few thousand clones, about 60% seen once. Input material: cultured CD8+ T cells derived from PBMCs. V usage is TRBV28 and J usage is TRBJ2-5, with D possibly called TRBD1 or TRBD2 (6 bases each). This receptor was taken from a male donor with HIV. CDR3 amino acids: CASSTQLGGPETQYF. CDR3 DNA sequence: TGTGCCAGCAGTACACAACTGGGGGGCCCGGAGACCCAGTACTTC.